Below are 15 T cell receptor beta chains sequenced from a single sample in a study of shared clonotypes between healthy human individuals. Here immunoSEQ multiplex PCR was the method, and the copy in TCRdb shows in-frame clones only, minus some. The table lists roughly 2.6 million clones, more than 90% of them singletons. Sequenced sample: naive CD4+ T cells sorted from blood. Subset of the sample: CD45RA+ positively selected. The receptors here all came from a man between 18 and 35 years old in good health.

This chain connects TRBV20-1 to TRBJ2-1; no clear D. CDR3 length: 11 amino acids. The V end lost 0 bases, the J end lost 9 bases, and 6 bases lay between the germline ends. Looked up from germline, CDR1 is DFQATT and CDR2 is SNEGSKA (reference sequence). CDR3: CSARELSEQFF. The CDR3 DNA reads as TGCAGTGCTAGAGAGTTAAGTGAGCAGTTCTTC.

The V and J genes are TRBV18 and TRBJ1-6, with D perhaps TRBD1 (6 bases). CDR3 length equals 12 residues. CDR1 is KGHSH and CDR2 is LQKENI in the germline V gene. Trimming cost V 5 bases and J 7 bases, with 6 bases left between them. In DNA form, the CDR3 reads TGTGCCAGCTCAGGACAGAATTCACCCCTCCACTTT. Its protein product is CASSGQNSPLHF.

The V call is TRBV27, the J call TRBJ2-7; D might be TRBD2 (6 bases). Germline V gives CDR1 MNHEY, CDR2 SMNVEV (reference sequence). V gave up 4 bases and J gave up 3 bases, with 13 bases separating them. CDR3 size: 14 residues. CDR3 sequence reads: CASSSGTQIYEQYF. The DNA of the CDR3 is TGTGCCAGCAGTTCCGGGACTCAAATCTACGAGCAGTACTTC.

This chain joins TRBV7-9 and TRBJ1-5; D is perhaps TRBD1 (5 bases). The CDR3 runs 17 residues. CDR1 and CDR2 from the germline V gene are SEHNR and FQNEAQ (reference sequence). V was clipped by 2 bases and J by 0 bases, with 14 bases between them. CDR3 sequence (DNA): TGTGCCAGCAGCTTATCAGCAGGGACTTATAGCAATCAGCCCCAGCATTTT. Protein: CASSLSAGTYSNQPQHF. The variable domain in full, completed from reference TRBV7-9 and TRBJ1-5, reads DTGVSQNPRHKITKRGQNVTFRCDPISEHNRLYWYRQTLGQGPEFLTYFQNEAQLEKSRLLSDRFSAERPKGSFSTLEIQRTEQGDSAMYLCASSLSAGTYSNQPQHFGDGTRLSIL.

For this clone: The sample has other DNA sequences that encode this CDR3 too. The chain links TRBV12-5 to TRBJ1-2; D is possibly TRBD1 (5 bases). The CDR3 extends over 14 amino acids. CDR1 and CDR2 from the germline V gene are LGHNT and FRNRAP. V dropped 1 base and J dropped 2 bases, with 8 bases sitting between them. The DNA for the CDR3 is TGTGCTAGTGGTTTGGGGCAGGGAAACTATGGCTACACCTTC. Translated: CASGLGQGNYGYTF.

The rearrangement uses TRBV11-2 and TRBJ1-5; no reliable D call. The length of the CDR3 is 14 residues. The V and J ends lost 2 bases and 7 bases respectively, with 12 bases between them. Germline CDR1 reads SGHAT; CDR2 reads FQNNGV. The CDR3 nucleotides are TGTGCCAGCAGCTTATACGGGGTGGGACAGCCCCAGCATTTT. This codes for CASSLYGVGQPQHF.

The V gene is TRBV5-6, the J gene TRBJ1-1; D not resolved. CDR3 length equals 15 residues. Trimming stripped 2 bases from V and 3 bases from J, with 14 bases between. Germline V gene data show CDR1 as SGHDT and CDR2 as YYEEEE. The chain's CDR3 is CASSFGLTGDTEAFF. The DNA for the CDR3 is TGTGCCAGCAGCTTCGGCCTAACGGGAGACACTGAAGCTTTCTTT.

The CDR3, as DNA: TGTGCCAGCAGTCGGGACAGGGGATGGGATACGCAGTATTTT. It encodes CASSRDRGWDTQYF. This chain links TRBV6-5 with TRBJ2-3, with 10 bases matching TRBD1. With V trimmed by 5 bases and J by 6 bases, 5 bases remained unmatched. The CDR3 sequence is 14 residues long. Germline-derived CDR1 and CDR2 are MNHEY and SVGAGI.

CDR3 sequence (DNA): TGTGCCTGGAGTGTAAATGTAGGACAGCCCCAGCATTTT. Its protein is CAWSVNVGQPQHF. The chain combines TRBV30 with TRBJ1-5, with D unresolved. Trimming shortened V by 0 bases and J by 7 bases, and 10 bases separated the two germline ends. From germline, CDR1 is GTSNPN and CDR2 SVGIG (reference sequence). This CDR3 is 13 amino acids long.

V usage is TRBV7-3 and J usage is TRBJ2-1; 7 bases are a match to TRBD1. The CDR3 is 15 residues long. Trimming cost V 4 bases and J 6 bases; bases outside gene matches: 9. Per germline, CDR1 SGHTA and CDR2 FQGTGA. CDR3 sequence: CASSYGGTDSNEQFF. CDR3 in DNA: TGTGCCAGCAGCTACGGTGGGACAGACAGCAATGAGCAGTTCTTC.

This chain links TRBV19 with TRBJ2-7; TRBD1 matches at 10 bases. The CDR3 is 16 residues long. Germline trimming cut 9 bases from V and 1 base from J; bases unmatched to any gene: 12. Germline assignment: CDR1 LNHDA and CDR2 SQIVND (reference sequence). CDR3 DNA sequence: TGTGCCAGCCACATCAGCGGGACAGGGGTTTCCTACGAGCAGTACTTC. It is translated as CASHISGTGVSYEQYF. Combining the CDR3 with reference TRBV19 and TRBJ2-7 gives the whole variable domain DGGITQSPKYLFRKEGQNVTLSCEQNLNHDAMYWYRQDPGQGLRLIYYSQIVNDFQKGDIAEGYSVSREKKESFPLTVTSAQKNPTAFYLCASHISGTGVSYEQYFGPGTRLTVT.

This chain's CDR3 is CASSFRLAGVGEQFF. CDR3 sequence (DNA): TGCGCCAGCAGCTTTCGGCTAGCGGGAGTCGGTGAGCAGTTCTTC. The rearrangement uses TRBV5-1 and TRBJ2-1; 10 bases line up with TRBD2. J was trimmed by 9 bases and V by 2 bases; bases with no gene match: 8. The germline V gene has CDR1 SGHRS and CDR2 YFSETQ. CDR3 length: 15 amino acids.

The chain combines TRBV5-8 with TRBJ1-4; D not certain. The V and J ends lost 2 bases and 3 bases respectively, with 11 bases between them. The germline V gene has CDR1 SGHTS and CDR2 YDEGEE. The CDR3 loop spans 15 amino acids. CDR3 protein: CASSFRFGPNEKLFF. In DNA, the CDR3 is TGTGCCAGCAGCTTTCGGTTTGGCCCTAATGAAAAACTGTTTTTT.

A remark on this clone: Other nucleotide sequences in the sample specify the same CDR3. The chain employs TRBV19 and TRBJ2-7; a possible D gene is TRBD1 (6 bases). Germline loops: CDR1 LNHDA, CDR2 SQIVND (reference sequence). There are 14 residues in the CDR3. Trimming cost V 1 base and J 0 bases, with 7 bases left between them. The CDR3 nucleotides read TGTGCCAGTAGTATAGGGACAGCCTCCTACGAGCAGTACTTC. This gives the protein CASSIGTASYEQYF.

This chain uses TRBV19 with TRBJ2-5; 9 bases fit TRBD1. After removal of 3 bases from V and 5 bases from J, the junction contained 7 bases not matched to a gene. The CDR3 contains 15 residues. Germline lookup yields CDR1 LNHDA and CDR2 SQIVND (reference sequence). The CDR3 DNA sequence: TGTGCCAGTAGTATGACGACAGGGGGGGTCGAGACCCAGTACTTC. Its protein product is CASSMTTGGVETQYF.